One sample yielded the 13 T cell receptor beta chains listed below, sequenced in a study of shared clonotypes between healthy human individuals. The table came from immunoSEQ multiplex PCR; TCRdb's copy has only in-frame clones and leaves some out. The profile shows roughly 1,500,000 clones, approximately 98.5% of them singletons. The specimen was naive CD4+ T cells sorted from blood. Specified subset: CD45RA+ positively selected. These TCRs come from a man under 40 in good health.

V usage is TRBV7-9 and J usage is TRBJ2-1; 12 bases map to TRBD2. The CDR3 runs 15 residues. Germline V CDR1 and CDR2: SEHNR, FQNEAQ (reference sequence). With 3 bases clipped from V and 10 bases from J, the junction kept 7 bases outside the gene matches. DNA for the CDR3: TGTGCCAGCAGCTTGGAGCTAGCGGGAGGGAGGGAGCAGTTCTTC. This translates into CASSLELAGGREQFF.

The chain joins TRBV19 to TRBJ1-5, with D hard to call. Germline CDR1 and CDR2: LNHDA and SQIVND (reference sequence). Trimming shortened V by 5 bases and J by 3 bases, and 8 bases separated the two germline ends. The CDR3 runs to 13 residues. CDR3 protein: CASSVAYNQPQHF. The CDR3 nucleotides read TGTGCCAGTAGTGTGGCATACAATCAGCCCCAGCATTTT.

This clone was detected only once. The genes are TRBV7-2 and TRBJ1-2; D uncertain. Germline lookup yields CDR1 SGHTA and CDR2 FQGNSA. With 7 bases removed from V and 8 bases from J, the gap between germline ends came to 23 bases. There are 15 residues in the CDR3. CDR3 nucleotides: TGTGCCAGCACCCCCCCCGGGAGGTTCGCCGGAGGCTACACCTTC. It encodes CASTPPGRFAGGYTF.

This chain joins TRBV5-1 and TRBJ2-1; D unresolved. The germline V gene has CDR1 SGHRS and CDR2 YFSETQ. The germline V and J ends were trimmed by 0 bases and 9 bases, with 7 bases remaining between them. CDR3 length: 12 residues. Here the CDR3 DNA reads TGCGCCAGCAGCTTGGCGTCTCTTGAGCAGTTCTTC. Translated, it gives CASSLASLEQFF.

The rearrangement links TRBV29-1 to TRBJ2-7, with TRBD2 matching over 7 bases. Per the germline V gene, CDR1 is SQVTM and CDR2 is ANQGSEA. V lost 0 bases, J lost 0 bases, and 2 bases stayed unmatched. This CDR3 is 14 amino acids long. As DNA, the CDR3 is TGCAGCGTTGAAGAGCGGGGGAGCTCCTACGAGCAGTACTTC. This translates into CSVEERGSSYEQYF.

The chain links TRBV5-6 to TRBJ2-5; 7 bases align to TRBD1. This CDR3 has 17 amino acids. The germline V gene has CDR1 SGHDT and CDR2 YYEEEE. V was clipped by 5 bases and J by 7 bases; unmatched bases: 20. CDR3 loop: CASSPPGQKNQSVTQYF. The CDR3 region has the DNA TGTGCCAGCAGTCCTCCGGGACAGAAAAACCAAAGCGTGACCCAGTACTTC.

Details on this clone: In the same sample, other DNA sequences code for this CDR3. J is TRBJ2-7 and V is TRBV9; D unresolved. The V gene lost 0 bases and the J gene lost 1 base, with 8 bases spanning the gap. Germline V lookup: CDR1 SGDLS, CDR2 YYNGEE. The CDR3 runs to 14 residues. The CDR3 DNA reads TGTGCCAGCAGCGTAGCGGGCAGGTCCTACGAGCAGTACTTC. Translating it yields CASSVAGRSYEQYF.

The gene calls are TRBV30 and TRBJ1-4, with D perhaps TRBD1 (5 bases). The CDR3 is made up of 15 amino acids. From germline, CDR1 is GTSNPN and CDR2 SVGIG (reference sequence). Deletions cut 0 bases from V and 6 bases from J, with 14 bases between. The CDR3 nucleotides read TGTGCCTGGAGTGTATTAAGGGGCCCCTATGAAAAACTGTTTTTT. Residues: CAWSVLRGPYEKLFF.

This clone appeared once. V gene TRBV10-3 combines with J gene TRBJ2-3, with 8 bases aligning to TRBD1. The CDR3 consists of 17 residues. Germline loops: CDR1 ENHRY, CDR2 SYGVKD. Unmatched junction bases numbered 10, after V lost 1 base and J lost 4 bases. CDR3 sequence (DNA): TGTGCCATCAGTGAGTACGGGGACAGGTTTAATCCAGATACGCAGTATTTT. As protein: CAISEYGDRFNPDTQYF.

J is TRBJ2-1 and V is TRBV2, with 10 positions matching TRBD2. The CDR3 covers 17 residues. V lost 3 bases and J lost 1; bases outside the gene matches: 6. CDR1 is SNHLY, CDR2 FYNNEI, per germline. In DNA, the CDR3 is TGTGCCAGCAGTGATTTGACTAGCGGGTATTCCTACAATGAGCAGTTCTTC. Residues: CASSDLTSGYSYNEQFF. Based on the CDR3 plus reference TRBV2 and TRBJ2-1, the full variable domain is EPEVTQTPSHQVTQMGQEVILRCVPISNHLYFYWYRQILGQKVEFLVSFYNNEISEKSEIFDDQFSVERPDGSNFTLKIRSTKLEDSAMYFCASSDLTSGYSYNEQFFGPGTRLTVL.

The rearrangement links TRBV5-6 to TRBJ2-1, with 11 bases that match TRBD2. The length of the CDR3 is 17 residues. The V gene end was trimmed by 3 bases and the J gene end by 3 bases; junction bases not matched to a gene: 8. Germline-derived CDR1 and CDR2 are SGHDT and YYEEEE. CDR3 in amino acids: CASSSGLAGIFYNEQFF. For the CDR3, the DNA is TGTGCCAGCAGCTCTGGACTAGCGGGTATCTTCTACAATGAGCAGTTCTTC.

V gene TRBV6-5 combines with J gene TRBJ2-7; D is perhaps TRBD1 or TRBD2 (5 bases each). Germline V gene lookup returns CDR1 MNHEY and CDR2 SVGAGI. The CDR3 extends over 13 amino acids. Trimming removed 6 bases from V and 0 bases from J, with 9 bases in between. In DNA, the CDR3 is TGTGCCAGCAGGAGGGGCTTCTCCTACGAGCAGTACTTC. Translated: CASRRGFSYEQYF.

This sequence joins TRBV18 and TRBJ2-5; 9 bases are a match to TRBD1. Germline values: CDR1 KGHSH, CDR2 LQKENI. The CDR3 has 15 residues. V trimming: 3 bases; J trimming: 7 bases; junction bases outside the gene matches: 9. The CDR3 sequence is CASSPIRDREGTQYF. CDR3 in DNA: TGTGCCAGCTCACCGATCCGGGACAGGGAAGGGACCCAGTACTTC.